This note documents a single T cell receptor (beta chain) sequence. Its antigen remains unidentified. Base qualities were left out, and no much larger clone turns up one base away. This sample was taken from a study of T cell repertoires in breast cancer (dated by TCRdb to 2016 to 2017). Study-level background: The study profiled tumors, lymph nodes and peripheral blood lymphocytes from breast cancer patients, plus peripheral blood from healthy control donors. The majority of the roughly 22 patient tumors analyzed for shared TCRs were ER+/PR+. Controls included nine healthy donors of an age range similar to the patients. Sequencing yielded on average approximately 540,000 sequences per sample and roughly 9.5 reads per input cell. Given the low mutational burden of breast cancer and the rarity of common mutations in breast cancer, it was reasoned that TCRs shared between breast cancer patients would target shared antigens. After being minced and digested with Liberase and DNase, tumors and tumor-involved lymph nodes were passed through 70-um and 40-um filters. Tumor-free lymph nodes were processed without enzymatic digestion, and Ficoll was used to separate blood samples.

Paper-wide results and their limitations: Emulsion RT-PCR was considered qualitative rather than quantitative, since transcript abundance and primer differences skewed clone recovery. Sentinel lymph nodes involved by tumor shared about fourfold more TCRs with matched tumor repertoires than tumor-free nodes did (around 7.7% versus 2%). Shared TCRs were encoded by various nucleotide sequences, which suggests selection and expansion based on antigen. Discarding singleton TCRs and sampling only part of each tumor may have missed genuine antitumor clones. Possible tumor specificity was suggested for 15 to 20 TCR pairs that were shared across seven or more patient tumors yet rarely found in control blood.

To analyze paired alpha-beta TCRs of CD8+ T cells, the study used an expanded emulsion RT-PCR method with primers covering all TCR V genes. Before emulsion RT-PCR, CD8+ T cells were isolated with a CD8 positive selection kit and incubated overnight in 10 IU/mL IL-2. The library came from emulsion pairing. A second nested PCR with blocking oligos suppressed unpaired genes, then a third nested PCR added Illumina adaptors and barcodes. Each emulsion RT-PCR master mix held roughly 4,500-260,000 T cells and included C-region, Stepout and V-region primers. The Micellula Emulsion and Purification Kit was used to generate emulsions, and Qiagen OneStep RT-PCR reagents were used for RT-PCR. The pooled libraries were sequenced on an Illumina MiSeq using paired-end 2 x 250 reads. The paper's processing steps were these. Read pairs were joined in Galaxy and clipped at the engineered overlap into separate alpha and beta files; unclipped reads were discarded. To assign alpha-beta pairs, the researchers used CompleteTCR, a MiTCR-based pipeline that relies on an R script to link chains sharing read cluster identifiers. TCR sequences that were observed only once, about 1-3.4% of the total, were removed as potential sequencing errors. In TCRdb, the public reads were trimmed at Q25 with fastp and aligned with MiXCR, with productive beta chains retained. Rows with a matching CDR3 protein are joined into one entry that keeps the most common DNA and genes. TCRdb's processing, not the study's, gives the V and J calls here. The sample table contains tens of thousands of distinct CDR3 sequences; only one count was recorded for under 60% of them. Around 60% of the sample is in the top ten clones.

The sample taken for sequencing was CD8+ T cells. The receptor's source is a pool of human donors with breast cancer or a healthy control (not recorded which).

The nucleotides are TGTGCCAGCAGCCCCGCGACGGGAGGAGGGGGCGAGCAGTTCTTC. It codes for CASSPATGGGGEQFF. Here the chain combines TRBV16 and TRBJ2-1; the D segment might be TRBD1 or TRBD2, since each matches 7 bases. Taken from the germline V gene, the CDR1 and CDR2 loops are KGHSY and FQNENV. The V and J ends are trimmed by 4 bases and 10 bases, leaving 20 bases between them. Spanning cysteine to phenylalanine, the CDR3 consists of 15 amino acids. Only CDR3 DNA is held: 45 bases, read in frame from base 1.